This note documents a single T cell receptor beta chain sequence. Its antigen is still unknown. The record originates from a study of OX40 agonist ivuxolimab in advanced cancers. Notes on the study in general: Compared with others, partial responders at 0.1-3.0 mg/kg displayed clonal expansion among the lowest.

The data were produced by immunoSEQ multiplex PCR, yet TCRdb's version contains in-frame clones alone and is incomplete. The sample includes 100,000 or so clones, approximately 90% seen only once; the top ten take about 0.49%. The CDR3 loop spans 17 amino acids. V shed 4 bases, J shed 4 bases, and the junction held 10 bases outside the gene matches. Germline CDR1 and CDR2: KGHSH and LQKENI. The sequencing used CD4+ or CD8+ T cells sorted from blood, collected in a trial of the OX40 agonist ivuxolimab. The V call is TRBV18, the J call TRBJ2-2; 9 positions agree with TRBD1. The TCR originated in an adult with an advanced solid tumor such as melanoma, head and neck, liver or kidney cancer. The chain's CDR3 is CASSLGQGKTPTGELFF. As DNA, the CDR3 is TGTGCCAGCTCACTTGGACAGGGGAAAACTCCCACCGGGGAGCTGTTTTTT. The full variable domain, with the rest looked up from reference TRBV18 and TRBJ2-2, is NAGVMQNPRHLVRRRGQEARLRCSPMKGHSHVYWYRQLPEEGLKFMVYLQKENIIDESGMPKERFSAEFPKEGPSILRIQQVVRGDSAAYFCASSLGQGKTPTGELFFGEGSRLTVL.